The 18 T cell receptor beta chains listed next were all sequenced from one sample in a study of blood T cell repertoires in COVID-19 (dated by TCRdb to between 2020 and 2021). The library was prepared using the immunoSEQ multiplex PCR assay. The clones in this table, taken by TCRdb from immuneACCESS, are in-frame only. Not every clone is retained; where verified, under half of the shortfall comes from an unresolved V gene, and the cause of the rest is unknown. The sample table records more than 110,000 clones; roughly 85% of these occur just once. The top ten clonotypes cover approximately 3.5% of the sample. Source material: peripheral blood. These TCRs come from a man between 60 and 70 years old with acute or convalescent COVID-19.

V usage is TRBV4-1 and J usage is TRBJ2-7, with D possibly matching TRBD2 (6 bases). V lost 1 base and J 3 bases, leaving 16 bases between the germline ends. Germline loops: CDR1 MGHRA, CDR2 YSYEKL. The CDR3 is 16 amino acids. The CDR3 loop reads CASSQVSSGLGYEQYF. The CDR3 bases are TGCGCCAGCAGCCAAGTCTCGAGCGGGCTAGGCTACGAGCAGTACTTC.

The V gene is TRBV27, the J gene TRBJ2-2; TRBD2 matches at 11 bases. Looked up from germline, CDR1 is MNHEY and CDR2 is SMNVEV (reference sequence). CDR3 length: 16 amino acids. V dropped 6 bases and J dropped 4; count of bases not matched to a gene: 7. Here the CDR3 reads CASRALAGVLTGELFF. For the CDR3, the DNA is TGTGCCAGCAGAGCACTAGCGGGAGTGCTCACCGGGGAGCTGTTTTTT.

The chain has TRBV6-2 or TRBV6-3 and TRBJ2-4; TRBD2 might be the D (5 bases). CDR3 length: 14 residues. V was clipped by 0 bases and J by 7 bases, with 10 bases between them. Germline loops: CDR1 MNHEY, CDR2 SVGEGT. The CDR3 reads CASSYSPGTNIQYF. For the CDR3, the DNA is TGTGCCAGCAGTTACTCCCCGGGAACCAACATTCAGTACTTC.

To note about this clone: Compared with germline, one end of the junction differs, possibly owing to a read error. This chain links TRBV5-6 with TRBJ2-3; 10 bases align to TRBD2. Germline V gene sequence: CDR1 SGHDT, CDR2 YYEEEE. CDR3 length equals 13 residues. The CDR3: CASSRNQLAGKDF. The CDR3 coding sequence is TGTGCCAGCAGCCGAAATCAACTAGCGGGGAAGGATTTT. Based on the CDR3 plus reference TRBV5-6 and TRBJ2-3, the full variable domain is DAGVTQSPTHLIKTRGQQVTLRCSPKSGHDTVSWYQQALGQGPQFIFQYYEEEERQRGNFPDRFSGHQFPNYSSELNVNALLLGDSALYLCASSRNQLAGKDFGPGTRLTVL.

In nucleotides, the CDR3 is TGTGCCAGCAGTTTAGGCGACAGGCCCTATGGCTACACCTTC. This sequence encodes CASSLGDRPYGYTF. The chain has TRBV28 and TRBJ1-2, with D possibly matching TRBD1 (6 bases). Trimming left V 2 bases short and J 4 bases short, with 11 bases between. In germline, CDR1 is MDHEN, CDR2 SYDVKM. The CDR3 is 14 residues long.

The gene calls are TRBV13 and TRBJ2-7; D remains ambiguous. This CDR3 is 12 amino acids long. V was shortened by 0 bases and J by 3 bases, with 3 bases between the two germline ends. The germline V gene encodes CDR1 PRHDT and CDR2 FYEKMQ (reference sequence). CDR3 DNA sequence: TGTGCCAGCAGCTTAGGCCTCTACGAGCAGTACTTC. Protein: CASSLGLYEQYF. The whole variable domain, remainder taken from reference TRBV13 and TRBJ2-7, is AAGVIQSPRHLIKEKRETATLKCYPIPRHDTVYWYQQGPGQDPQFLISFYEKMQSDKGSIPDRFSAQQFSDYHSELNMSSLELGDSALYFCASSLGLYEQYFGPGTRLTVT.

The chain has TRBV6-2 or TRBV6-3 and TRBJ1-1; D might be TRBD1 (5 bases). The CDR3 length is 16 residues. Looked up from germline, CDR1 is MNHEY and CDR2 is SVGEGT. The germline V and J ends were trimmed by 5 bases and 0 bases, with 16 bases remaining between them. CDR3: CASSRGTRQLNTEAFF. Here the CDR3 DNA reads TGTGCCAGCAGTAGGGGCACGAGGCAACTGAACACTGAAGCTTTCTTT.

Ten or more counts support this clone. The V gene is TRBV7-9, the J gene TRBJ1-4; D perhaps matches TRBD1 (6 bases). CDR1 is SEHNR and CDR2 is FQNEAQ in the germline V gene (reference sequence). The V and J ends lost 5 bases and 4 bases respectively, with 14 bases between them. This CDR3 contains 15 residues. CDR3 loop: CASSIHRDHNEKLFF. In DNA form, the CDR3 reads TGTGCCAGCAGCATTCACAGGGATCATAATGAAAAACTGTTTTTT.

The chain combines TRBV28 with TRBJ2-1; 7 nucleotides line up with TRBD1. The CDR3 is 14 residues long. Trimming removed 5 bases from V and 5 bases from J; junction bases left unmatched: 6. Germline CDR1 and CDR2: MDHEN and SYDVKM. CDR3 DNA: TGTGCCAGCAGTGCGACAGGGACCAACAATGAGCAGTTCTTC. Translating it yields CASSATGTNNEQFF.

This clone has a handful of counts. Other DNA sequences from this sample encode an identical CDR3 as well. The gene calls are TRBV6-1 and TRBJ2-7; 7 bases fit TRBD1. This CDR3 comprises 14 residues. Germline lookup yields CDR1 MNHNS and CDR2 SASEGT. J gave up 0 bases and V 1 base, and 0 bases lay outside the gene matches. CDR3 region: CASSEGDSSYEQYF. The CDR3 nucleotides are TGTGCCAGCAGTGAAGGGGACAGCTCCTACGAGCAGTACTTC.

This clone occurred a few times. The chain has TRBV27 and TRBJ1-1, with no clear D. Germline V lookup: CDR1 MNHEY, CDR2 SMNVEV (reference sequence). This CDR3 has 14 amino acids. Trimming took off 5 bases at V and 5 bases at J, with 15 bases between the two ends. The CDR3: CASSPTEGRTEAFF. As DNA, the CDR3 is TGTGCCAGCAGTCCGACCGAGGGTCGAACTGAAGCTTTCTTT.

This clone was detected once. The chain employs TRBV27 and TRBJ1-1; 9 bases are shared with TRBD1. The CDR3 spans 18 residues. Per the germline V gene, CDR1 is MNHEY and CDR2 is SMNVEV (reference sequence). The V segment lost 0 bases and the J segment 2 bases; nucleotides outside the gene matches: 10. Here the CDR3 reads CASSLSMRTGVINTEAFF. CDR3 sequence (DNA): TGTGCCAGCAGTTTATCTATGCGGACAGGGGTCATCAACACTGAAGCTTTCTTT.

This clone appeared a few times. The V call is TRBV5-1, the J call TRBJ2-7, with a possible D match to TRBD1 (6 bases). CDR1 and CDR2 from the germline V gene are SGHRS and YFSETQ. The CDR3 has 14 amino acids. The ends were cut back, 5 bases at V and 9 bases at J, with 21 bases in the middle. This CDR3 reads CASSRGGQEEGQYF. The CDR3 DNA sequence: TGCGCCAGCAGTAGAGGGGGACAAGAAGAAGGGCAGTACTTC.

This clone was found once. The V gene is TRBV30, the J gene TRBJ1-6; maybe TRBD1 (6 bases). V dropped 4 bases and J dropped 6 bases, with 13 bases sitting between them. The CDR3 runs 14 residues. Germline lookup yields CDR1 GTSNPN and CDR2 SVGIG (reference sequence). The CDR3 DNA reads as TGTGCCTGGATCCAGGACAGCTTTAATTCACCCCTCCACTTT. Its protein product is CAWIQDSFNSPLHF.

Here the CDR3 reads CASSKDRLETQYF. The CDR3 DNA reads TGTGCCAGCAGCAAGGACAGGTTGGAGACCCAGTACTTC. The chain recombines TRBV5-4 with TRBJ2-5; 7 bases are shared with TRBD1. J lost 5 bases, V lost 4 bases, and 5 bases had no gene match. Looked up from germline, CDR1 is SGHNT and CDR2 is YYREEE (reference sequence). The CDR3 spans 13 residues.

This clone was counted once. The chain uses TRBV4-3 and TRBJ2-7, with a tentative D call TRBD1 (6 bases). Trimming pared 2 bases from V and 1 base from J, leaving 12 bases between. The CDR3 length is 15 residues. In germline, CDR1 is LGHNA, CDR2 YSLEER. The CDR3 DNA sequence: TGCGCCAGCAGCCAAACTACAGGGATTTCCTACGAGCAGTACTTC. Encoded protein: CASSQTTGISYEQYF.

The rearrangement joins TRBV9 to TRBJ1-5, with a tentative D call TRBD1 (6 bases). CDR1 SGDLS and CDR2 YYNGEE come from the germline V gene. The V gene lost 4 bases and the J gene lost 5 bases, with 13 bases spanning the gap. The length of the CDR3 is 14 residues. The CDR3 DNA is TGTGCCAGCAGCCCCTTGGGACAAGATCAGCCCCAGCATTTT. Protein: CASSPLGQDQPQHF.

This clone was observed a handful of times. V usage is TRBV6-1 and J usage is TRBJ2-7; 10 bases map to TRBD1. The length of the CDR3 is 14 residues. The germline gives CDR1 MNHNS, CDR2 SASEGT. V was pared by 5 bases and J by 7 bases, with 8 bases of the junction left unmatched. CDR3 amino acids: CASSPGQGGKEQYF. CDR3 DNA sequence: TGTGCCAGCAGTCCCGGACAGGGGGGGAAAGAGCAGTACTTC.